The sequence of this T cell receptor (beta chain) was determined in a study of T cell repertoires in cytomegalovirus infection. Looking at the study overall: Used in the study were CMV epitopes, some recently identified and HLA-C-restricted, others well-studied and HLA-B-restricted. Through public TCR beta signatures, both CMV infection and matching HLA type were indicated. Overall study results and limits: Cumulated frequencies of public TCR beta families served to identify carriers of CMV plus the relevant HLA. In two of eight donors, the top clonotype was HLA-C-restricted CMV-specific.

MiXCR was run by TCRdb on the reads, yielding one entry per CDR3 protein. In the table there are roughly 800,000 distinct CDR3 sequences, almost 30% of which are singletons. Worth noting for this clonotype: Its antigen is currently unknown.

The specimen comprised cultured CD8+ T cells from PBMCs, sampled from culture after CMV antigen stimulation. The TCR was taken from a human donor in good health (CMV status not recorded). Some clones in this sample may be carry-over from other donors' samples.

CDR3 DNA sequence: TGTGCCAGCAGTACGGGTGGAAATTCACCCCTCCACTTT. Translated, it gives CASSTGGNSPLHF. The chain links TRBV11-3 to TRBJ1-6; D unresolved. Trimming removed 6 bases from V and 7 bases from J, with 10 bases in between. Germline CDR1 SGHNT, CDR2 YENEEA. This CDR3 is 13 amino acids long.